This section outlines one T cell receptor beta chain sequence together with its context. The antigen this receptor binds is unknown. Per-base qualities were not stored, and no clone one base away is much larger. The data were taken from a study of shared clonotypes between healthy human individuals (dated by TCRdb to 2018 to 2020). About the investigation overall: A couple of women and a few men aged 18 to 49 years were included in the cohort. To estimate repertoire size and how much clonotype sharing occurs between individuals, the study deeply sequenced the blood TCR repertoires of about 5 healthy adults. To increase sequencing depth and limit assay-specific biases, TCR repertoire library preparation and sequencing were carried out by different laboratories using diverse techniques. Between about 0.9 and 10 billion PBMCs per donor were obtained by leukapheresis. The investigation overall reported the following: Only blood was sampled, and tissue TCR repertoires likely differ from those in blood. Based on pairwise subsampling, the degree of clonotype sharing among donors was expected to be affected by sequencing depth. The genetic and exposure-history diversity represented was limited by the small number of donors.

The donors were healthy, HIV-negative adults who had no recently reported acute infections or vaccinations. Only Caucasian adults living in Nashville, Tennessee, USA were represented among the donors. For unsorted samples, some 90 million PBMCs were counted and genomic DNA was extracted with the QIAamp DNA Blood Mini kit. Blood was collected by leukapheresis, and PBMCs were isolated by Ficoll-Histopaque density gradient centrifugation and then cryopreserved in liquid nitrogen vapor phase. Using the deep immunoSEQ assay, multiplex PCR amplified TCR CDR3 regions from genomic DNA. Genomic DNA extracted from each cell subset was distributed evenly over all wells of several immunoSEQ 96-well plates, and each plate served as one replicate. For unsorted PBMC, about 300 ng genomic DNA, equal to 30,000 or so T cell genomes, was loaded into each replicate PCR. Ten immunoSEQ deep assay plates were used to sequence unsorted PBMC genomic DNA. Purified libraries were quantified with a Qubit 3.0 fluorometer, sized on a Bioanalyzer 2100, and re-quantified with the KAPA Library Quantification kit. A separate single-read 150-cycle Illumina NextSeq 550 flow cell was used to sequence each immunoSEQ 96-well plate. Per the authors' processing: Because the immunoSEQ output included only junctional sequences and no quality scores, the filtering could not be the same as the filtering used for full-length reads. To assign V/J genes and CDR3, sequences were annotated using PyIR, a Python wrapper for IgBLAST v1.9, with IMGT germline references. Any read was removed if the V/J assignment was weak (E-value above 1e-6), the CDR3 was missing, or the read contained stop codons, out-of-frame junctions, or ambiguous translated residues. V3J clonotypes were defined as sequences sharing an identical inferred V gene, J gene, and CDR3 amino acid sequence. Percentage overlap between repertoires was calculated by dividing the number of shared unique clonotypes by the size of the smaller repertoire. Three approaches were used to assess repertoire richness: RTK rarefaction, the Chao1 estimator, and Recon v2.1 estimates of unobserved clonotypes. The clones in this table, taken by TCRdb from immuneACCESS, are in-frame only. Not every clone is retained; where verified, under half of the shortfall comes from an unresolved V gene, and the cause of the rest is unknown. That table is the source of V, J and clone size, and D and trimming were worked out from the DNA. The sample data list 470,000 or so clones, and roughly 80% of these were observed just once. The ten largest clones add up to about 12% of the sample.

Taken from the germline V gene (reference sequence), the CDR1 and CDR2 loops are MNHEY and SMNVEV. Reading from cysteine to phenylalanine, the CDR3 counts 14 amino acids. Only the CDR3 region is kept as DNA, spanning 42 bases read in frame from base 1. V loses 6 bases at its end and J loses 1 base; junction bases beyond the gene matches: 5. This clonotype was sampled from a woman between 40 and 50 years old in good health. Some clones in this sample may be carry-over from other donors' samples. The chain joins TRBV27 to TRBJ1-1; 7 bases in the junction line up with TRBD1. Input material: PBMCs. The CDR3: CASRTGQRNTEAFF. The DNA is as follows: TGTGCCAGCAGGACGGGACAGAGGAACACTGAAGCTTTCTTT.